This is a list of T cell receptor beta chains from one sample in a study of shared clonotypes between healthy human individuals. Assay used: immunoSEQ multiplex PCR; TCRdb lists only in-frame clones, some missing. This sample carries over a million clones, around 82% of them seen once, and the ten largest clones take around 0.6%. Sequences were obtained from memory CD4+ T cells from PBMCs. Every receptor here comes from a man between 18 and 35 years old in good health. Some clones in this sample may be carry-over from other donors' samples. Both conserved end residues are part of each CDR3. Fields, in order: V gene, J gene, D gene, CDR3 DNA, CDR3 protein. The D gene is left open where the match is weak.

TRBV5-1	TRBJ2-7	TRBD1	TGCGCCAGCAGCTTGGGGACAGGGGGGACCTACGAGCAGTACTTC	CASSLGTGGTYEQYF
TRBV9	TRBJ2-3	TRBD1	TGTGCCAGCAGCGTCCGGACAGGGGGTTGGGATACGCAGTATTTT	CASSVRTGGWDTQYF
TRBV5-1	TRBJ1-2	TRBD1	TGCGCCAGCAGCATGGATACTTGGACAGGGTCGATTGGCTACACCTTC	CASSMDTWTGSIGYTF
TRBV28	TRBJ1-5	-	TGTGCCAGCTCAGTTTCCCCAGGGCCTGGGCAGCCCCAGCATTTT	CASSVSPGPGQPQHF
TRBV11-2	TRBJ2-7	TRBD2	TGTGCCAGCAGCCCCGCACTAGCGGGAGGGGCCGAGCAGTACTTC	CASSPALAGGAEQYF
TRBV27	TRBJ2-7	TRBD2	TGTGCCAGCAGTTTCCTTGGACTAGCCGGCTACGAGCAGTACTTC	CASSFLGLAGYEQYF
TRBV28	TRBJ2-7	-	TGTGCCAGCGCCCGTGGTGGGTACGAGCAGTACTTC	CASARGGYEQYF
TRBV5-1	TRBJ2-1	TRBD1	TGCGCCAGCAGCTCGGGACAGGGCAACTCCTACAATGAGCAGTTCTTC	CASSSGQGNSYNEQFF
TRBV28	TRBJ1-3	-	TGTGCCAGCAGTTTATGGGAAGGGATGGGGTCTGGAAACACCATATATTTT	CASSLWEGMGSGNTIYF
TRBV25-1	TRBJ2-3	TRBD2	TGTGCCAGCACGACTAGCGGAAGCACAGATACGCAGTATTTT	CASTTSGSTDTQYF
TRBV7-2	TRBJ2-1	TRBD2	TGTGCCAGCAGACCCCCCGGGACTAGCGGGGACCATGAGCAGTTCTTC	CASRPPGTSGDHEQFF
TRBV7-9	TRBJ2-7	-	TGTGCCAGCAGCTTAGCGGGTCTATTGGGGGAGCAGTACTTC	CASSLAGLLGEQYF
TRBV10-3	TRBJ2-7	TRBD2	TGTGCCATCAGTGAGCCCCTTGGGGGGGACGAGCAGTACTTC	CAISEPLGGDEQYF
TRBV7-2	TRBJ2-7	TRBD2	TGTGCCAGCAGCATTACTAGCGGGAGGCTGTCCTACGAGCAGTACTTC	CASSITSGRLSYEQYF
TRBV19	TRBJ1-5	-	TGTGCCAGTAACACTTTTGGGGGAGCGCAGCCCCAGCATTTT	CASNTFGGAQPQHF
TRBV5-1	TRBJ2-1	TRBD2	TGCGCCAGCAGCTTGGCCGCTAGCGGGAGTTTTAATGAGCAGTTCTTC	CASSLAASGSFNEQFF
TRBV6-6	TRBJ2-2	TRBD2	TGTGCCAGCAGGCCTATAGCGGGAGTGGGGACCGGGGAGCTGTTTTTT	CASRPIAGVGTGELFF